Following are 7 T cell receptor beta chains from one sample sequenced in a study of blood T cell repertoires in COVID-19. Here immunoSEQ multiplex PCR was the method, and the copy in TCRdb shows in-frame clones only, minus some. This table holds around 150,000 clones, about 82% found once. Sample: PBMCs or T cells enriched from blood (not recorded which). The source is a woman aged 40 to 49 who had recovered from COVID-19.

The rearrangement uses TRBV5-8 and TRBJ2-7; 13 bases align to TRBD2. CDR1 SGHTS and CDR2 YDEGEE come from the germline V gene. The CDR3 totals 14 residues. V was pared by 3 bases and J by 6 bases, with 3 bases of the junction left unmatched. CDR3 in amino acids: CASSWTSGSFEQYF. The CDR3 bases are TGTGCCAGCAGCTGGACTAGCGGGAGTTTCGAGCAGTACTTC.

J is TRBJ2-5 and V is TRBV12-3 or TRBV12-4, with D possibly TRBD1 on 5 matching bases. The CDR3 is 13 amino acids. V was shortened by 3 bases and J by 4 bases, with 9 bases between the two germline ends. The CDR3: CASSFSRAETQYF. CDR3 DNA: TGTGCCAGCAGTTTTTCCAGGGCAGAGACCCAGTACTTC.

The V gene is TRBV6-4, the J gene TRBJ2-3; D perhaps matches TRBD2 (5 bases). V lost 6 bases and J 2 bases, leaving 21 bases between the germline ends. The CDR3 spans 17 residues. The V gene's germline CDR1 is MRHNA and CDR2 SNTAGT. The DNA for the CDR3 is TGTGCCAGCAGCTATAAATCGGGCGGGTATCTCACAGATACGCAGTATTTT. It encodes CASSYKSGGYLTDTQYF.

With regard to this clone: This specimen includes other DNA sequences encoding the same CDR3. CDR3: CAISDGGTEAFF. CDR3 sequence (DNA): TGTGCCATCAGTGACGGAGGGACTGAAGCTTTCTTT. V is TRBV10-3 and J is TRBJ1-1; D is ambiguous. CDR3 length: 12 amino acids. From germline, CDR1 is ENHRY and CDR2 SYGVKD. The V end was cut by 3 bases, the J end by 5 bases, with 7 bases between.

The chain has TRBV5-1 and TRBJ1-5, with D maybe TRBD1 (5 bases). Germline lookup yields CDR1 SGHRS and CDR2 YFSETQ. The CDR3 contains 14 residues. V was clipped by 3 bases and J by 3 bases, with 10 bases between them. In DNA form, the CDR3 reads TGCGCCAGCAGCTCCGACAGTTACAATCAGCCCCAGCATTTT. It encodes CASSSDSYNQPQHF.

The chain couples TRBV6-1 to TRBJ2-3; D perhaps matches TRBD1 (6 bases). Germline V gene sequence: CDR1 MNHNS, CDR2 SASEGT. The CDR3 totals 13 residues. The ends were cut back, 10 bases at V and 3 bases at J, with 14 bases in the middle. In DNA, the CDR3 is TGTGCCACCAAAGGCAGGGGTACAGATACGCAGTATTTT. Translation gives CATKGRGTDTQYF.

CDR3 residues: CASTKRGGSTDTQYF. The CDR3 coding sequence is TGCGCCAGCACCAAGCGGGGCGGGAGCACAGATACGCAGTATTTT. The J gene is TRBJ2-3, the V gene TRBV5-1; 7 bases map to TRBD2. The CDR3 sequence is 15 residues long. CDR1 SGHRS and CDR2 YFSETQ come from the germline V gene. Losses at the gene ends were 6 bases for V and 0 bases for J; bases not matched to a gene: 7.